This T cell receptor (beta chain) was recorded in a study of shared clonotypes between healthy human individuals. Naive CD8 isolation took CD45RO-negative cells positively selected for CCR7 and excluded terminally differentiated effector memory CD45RA+ cells. This clone came up once. The germline V gene encodes CDR1 SQVTM and CDR2 ANQGSEA. V gave up 4 bases and J gave up 4 bases; unmatched junction bases: 9. The CDR3 consists of 14 residues. The method was immunoSEQ multiplex PCR; TCRdb's version includes in-frame clones alone and lacks a portion of them. This sample yields millions of clones, of which about 95% are seen a single time; about 1.1% belongs to the top ten.

Sequences were obtained from naive CD8+ T cells sorted from blood. The chain recombines TRBV29-1 with TRBJ2-5, with 7 bases fitting TRBD1. The TCR sequence derives from a man between 18 and 35 years old in good health. The CDR3 bases are TGCAGCGTTGTTAGAGGGGGCCCACGAGAGACCCAGTACTTC. As protein: CSVVRGGPRETQYF. The entire variable domain, with the rest obtained from reference TRBV29-1 and TRBJ2-5, is as follows: SAVISQKPSRDICQRGTSLTIQCQVDSQVTMMFWYRQQPGQSLTLIATANQGSEATYESGFVIDKFPISRPNLTFSTLTVSNMSPEDSSIYLCSVVRGGPRETQYFGPGTRLLVL.